This TCR beta chain was identified during a study of beta chain features in type 1 diabetes. Study conclusions and caveats: Significant though moderate, a shortening of TCRB CDR3s appeared in all four CD4+ subsets of Type 1 diabetes patients. At VDJ recombination sites, type 1 diabetes patients had fewer insertions and more deleted nucleotides.

The entirety of the isolated RNA underwent reverse transcription, so expressed TCRB transcripts were sequenced. Profiled with immunoSEQ multiplex PCR; TCRdb holds only in-frame clones, not every one. Here the sample spans roughly 330,000 clones, approximately 13% being singletons. Via CD45RO/CCR7/CD25/CD127/CD95/CD27, cells of the CD4+ naive, central memory, regulatory and stem cell-like memory subsets were sorted. Germline V CDR1 and CDR2: MDHEN, SYDVKM. The CDR3 extends over 14 amino acids. Trimming took 3 bases from V and 7 from J, leaving 15 bases between them. Note on this clone: The antigen is undetermined.

The rearrangement uses TRBV28 and TRBJ1-2; D perhaps matches TRBD1 (5 bases). The source is a woman aged 18-35 years with type 1 diabetes. Source material: naive CD4+ T cells from blood. The CDR3 protein is CASSLYRGGSGYTF. CDR3 sequence (DNA): TGTGCCAGCAGTTTGTATAGGGGTGGATCTGGCTACACCTTC.